Presented here are 3 T cell receptor beta chains from one specimen sequenced in a study of blood T cells in healthy people across ages. Then a second PCR, running about 6 to 12 cycles, was carried out with a sample-barcoded 5' primer and a J-beta primer mix. TCRdb called the 5' RACE reads again in MiXCR, with one record for every CDR3 protein. The data contain about 750,000 distinct CDR3 sequences, 50% to 65% of them seen just once; the ten biggest clones take up 41%. Material for sequencing was blood. Every receptor here comes from a man older than 75 in good health.

The sample holds a few counts of this clonotype. J is TRBJ2-7 and V is TRBV29-1; the D gene is possibly TRBD1 (7 bases). CDR1 and CDR2 (germline): SQVTM, ANQGSEA. V lost 4 bases and J 4 bases, leaving 14 bases between the germline ends. CDR3 length: 13 residues. CDR3 in DNA: TGCAGCGTTGCGCGGGGACAGTTTTACGAGCAGTACTTC. This gives the protein CSVARGQFYEQYF.

This clonotype was seen more than once but under ten times. The J gene is TRBJ2-1, the V gene TRBV29-1; TRBD2 matches 7 bases. With 5 bases clipped from V and 0 bases from J, the junction kept 4 bases outside the gene matches. CDR3 length equals 14 residues. The germline V gene encodes CDR1 SQVTM and CDR2 ANQGSEA. CDR3 loop: CSVPGGSSYNEQFF. DNA for the CDR3: TGCAGCGTTCCCGGGGGGAGCTCCTACAATGAGCAGTTCTTC.

The chain combines TRBV20-1 with TRBJ2-7; D gene ambiguous. V lost 5 bases to trimming and J lost 6 bases, with 14 bases between them. Germline loops: CDR1 DFQATT, CDR2 SNEGSKA (reference sequence). The CDR3 sequence is 12 residues long. The CDR3 sequence: CSARSVPLEQYF. The CDR3 DNA reads TGCAGTGCTCGCTCGGTCCCCCTCGAGCAGTACTTC.